This record looks at one T cell receptor (beta chain) sequence and its context. Antigen unknown. The data were obtained in a study of cytomegalovirus exposure and HLA in healthy donors. Germline V lookup: CDR1 SQVTM, CDR2 ANQGSEA. This CDR3 has 14 residues. The V end was cut by 4 bases, the J end by 2 bases, with 13 bases between. Clones were read by immunoSEQ multiplex PCR, and TCRdb kept only the in-frame ones, dropping some. Among roughly 60,000 clones, roughly 94% were seen once, and the ten largest hold 2% to 2.5%. Findings of the study overall: Listed as cytomegalovirus-associated were 150 or so TCR beta chains. Diagnosis of cytomegalovirus status made by the classifier reportedly showed high specificity and sensitivity. Three chains linked to CMV were shown in vitro to be specific for CMV antigens.

This clonotype originated in a man between 18 and 35 years old in good health and CMV-seronegative. The sample taken for sequencing was PBMCs. The chain couples TRBV29-1 to TRBJ2-3; D not resolved. As DNA, the CDR3 is TGCAGCGTTGGTATGTGGGCTAACACAGATACGCAGTATTTT. It translates to CSVGMWANTDTQYF.